This paragraph reports one TCR beta chain. The antigen remains unidentified. This CDR3 contains 19 residues. With V trimmed by 5 bases and J by 1 base, 13 bases remained unmatched. CDR1 is SGHTA, CDR2 FQGNSA, per germline. This table comes from immunoSEQ multiplex PCR, and its TCRdb copy is limited to in-frame clones, with some not included. The table shows about 140,000 clones, with less than 95% occurring only once. This sample was included in a study of T cell responses to AZD1222 COVID-19 vaccine. Notes on the study in general: Only 5 or 6 AZD1222 recipients were seropositive at baseline. Two AZD1222 administrations were followed by greater Spike-specific TCR breadth and depth. White British people made up most donors, females outnumbered males, and clonal diversity was possibly underestimated.

Material: peripheral blood, obtained on day 0 of AZD1222 vaccination. The clonotype was recovered from an adult in good health. The chain joins TRBV7-2 to TRBJ2-3, with 12 bases identical to TRBD2. The CDR3: CASSLRTSGIGGGTDTQYF. As DNA, the CDR3 is TGTGCCAGCAGCCTACGGACTAGCGGGATTGGGGGCGGCACAGATACGCAGTATTTT.